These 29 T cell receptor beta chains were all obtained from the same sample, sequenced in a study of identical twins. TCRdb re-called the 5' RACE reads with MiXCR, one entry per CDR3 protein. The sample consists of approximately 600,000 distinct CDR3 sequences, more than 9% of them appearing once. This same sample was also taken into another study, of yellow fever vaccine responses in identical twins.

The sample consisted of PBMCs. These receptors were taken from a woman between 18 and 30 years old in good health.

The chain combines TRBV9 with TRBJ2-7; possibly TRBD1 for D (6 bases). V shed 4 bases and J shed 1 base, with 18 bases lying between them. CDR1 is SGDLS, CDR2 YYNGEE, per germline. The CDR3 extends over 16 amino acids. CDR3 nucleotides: TGTGCCAGCAGCCCAGGGGTGGGGATACAGTCCTACGAGCAGTACTTC. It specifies CASSPGVGIQSYEQYF.

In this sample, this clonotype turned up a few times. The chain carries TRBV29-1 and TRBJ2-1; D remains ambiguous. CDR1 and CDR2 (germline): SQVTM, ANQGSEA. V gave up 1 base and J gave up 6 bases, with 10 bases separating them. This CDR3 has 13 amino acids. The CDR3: CSVEGGRVNEQFF. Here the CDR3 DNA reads TGCAGCGTTGAAGGGGGAAGGGTCAATGAGCAGTTCTTC.

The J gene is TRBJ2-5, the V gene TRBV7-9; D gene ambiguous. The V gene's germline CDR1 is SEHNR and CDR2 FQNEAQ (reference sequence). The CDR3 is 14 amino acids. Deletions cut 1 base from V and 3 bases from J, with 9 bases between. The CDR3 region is CASSLVPDKETQYF. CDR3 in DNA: TGTGCCAGCAGCTTAGTTCCGGATAAAGAGACCCAGTACTTC.

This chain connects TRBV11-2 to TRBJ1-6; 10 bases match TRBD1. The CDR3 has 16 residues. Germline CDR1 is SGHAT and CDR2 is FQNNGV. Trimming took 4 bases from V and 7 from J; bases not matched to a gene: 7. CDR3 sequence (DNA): TGTGCCAGCAGCTCAGGGGACAGGGGAATCAATTCACCCCTCCACTTT. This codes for CASSSGDRGINSPLHF.

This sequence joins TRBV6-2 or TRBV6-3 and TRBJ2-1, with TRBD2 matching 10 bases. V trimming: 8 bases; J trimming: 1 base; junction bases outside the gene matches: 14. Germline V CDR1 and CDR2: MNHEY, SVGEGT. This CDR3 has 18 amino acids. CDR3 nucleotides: TGTGCCAGCGCTTGGGGACTAGCGACGCCGGGGTCCTACAATGAGCAGTTCTTC. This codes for CASAWGLATPGSYNEQFF.

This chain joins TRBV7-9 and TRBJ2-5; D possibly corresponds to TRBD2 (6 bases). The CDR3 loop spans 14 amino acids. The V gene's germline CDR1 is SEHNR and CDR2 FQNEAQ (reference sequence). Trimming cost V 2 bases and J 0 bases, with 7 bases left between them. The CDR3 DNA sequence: TGTGCCAGCAGCTTACTAGCGAACCAAGAGACCCAGTACTTC. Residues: CASSLLANQETQYF.

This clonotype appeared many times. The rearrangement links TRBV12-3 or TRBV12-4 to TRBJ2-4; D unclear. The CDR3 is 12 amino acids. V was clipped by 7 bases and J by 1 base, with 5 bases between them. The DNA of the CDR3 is TGTGCCAGCATCGGTGCCAAAAACATTCAGTACTTC. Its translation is CASIGAKNIQYF.

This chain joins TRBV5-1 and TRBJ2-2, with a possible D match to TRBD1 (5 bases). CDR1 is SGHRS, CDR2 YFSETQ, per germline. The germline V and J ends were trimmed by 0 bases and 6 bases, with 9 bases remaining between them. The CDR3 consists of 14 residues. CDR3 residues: CASSLEGVPGELFF. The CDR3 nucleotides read TGCGCCAGCAGCTTGGAAGGGGTCCCCGGGGAGCTGTTTTTT.

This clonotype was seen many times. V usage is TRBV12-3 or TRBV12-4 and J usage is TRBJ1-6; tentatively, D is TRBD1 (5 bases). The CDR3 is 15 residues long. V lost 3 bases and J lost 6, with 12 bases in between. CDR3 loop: CASSFRQRPNSPLHF. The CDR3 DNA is TGTGCCAGCAGTTTCCGACAGAGGCCTAATTCACCCCTCCACTTT.

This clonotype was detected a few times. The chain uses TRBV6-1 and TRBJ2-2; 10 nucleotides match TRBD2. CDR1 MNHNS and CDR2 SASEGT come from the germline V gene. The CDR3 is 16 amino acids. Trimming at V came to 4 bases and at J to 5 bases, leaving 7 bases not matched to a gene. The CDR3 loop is CASSARSGRGTGELFF. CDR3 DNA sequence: TGTGCCAGCAGTGCCCGGAGCGGGAGGGGGACCGGGGAGCTGTTTTTT.

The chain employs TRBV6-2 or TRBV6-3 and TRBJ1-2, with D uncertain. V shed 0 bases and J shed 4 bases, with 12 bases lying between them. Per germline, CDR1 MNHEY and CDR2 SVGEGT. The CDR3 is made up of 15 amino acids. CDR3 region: CASSYSRSEGYGYTF. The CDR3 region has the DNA TGTGCCAGCAGTTACTCGAGAAGTGAGGGCTATGGCTACACCTTC.

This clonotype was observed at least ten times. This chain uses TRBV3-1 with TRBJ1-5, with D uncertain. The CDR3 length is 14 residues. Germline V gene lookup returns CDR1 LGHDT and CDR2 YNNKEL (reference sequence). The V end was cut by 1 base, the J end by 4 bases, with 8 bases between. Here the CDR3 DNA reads TGTGCCAGCAGCCAAGGCATGGGGAATCAGCCCCAGCATTTT. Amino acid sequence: CASSQGMGNQPQHF.

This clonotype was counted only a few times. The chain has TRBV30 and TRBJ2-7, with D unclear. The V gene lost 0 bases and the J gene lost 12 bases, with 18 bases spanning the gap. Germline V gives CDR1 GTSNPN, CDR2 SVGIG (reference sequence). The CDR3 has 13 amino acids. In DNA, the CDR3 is TGTGCCTGGAGTGTTGTTTTCCCGTCCCATGGGTACTTC. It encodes CAWSVVFPSHGYF.

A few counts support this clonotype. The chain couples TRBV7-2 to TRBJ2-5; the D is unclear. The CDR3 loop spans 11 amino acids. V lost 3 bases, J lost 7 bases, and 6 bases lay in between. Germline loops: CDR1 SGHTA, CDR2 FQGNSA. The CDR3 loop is CASSLWGTQYF. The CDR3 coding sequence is TGTGCCAGCAGCTTGTGGGGGACCCAGTACTTC.

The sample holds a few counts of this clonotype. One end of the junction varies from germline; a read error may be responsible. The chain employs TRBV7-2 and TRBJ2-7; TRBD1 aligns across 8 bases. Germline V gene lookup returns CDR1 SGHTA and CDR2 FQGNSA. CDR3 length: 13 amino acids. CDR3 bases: TGTGCCAGCAGCTCAGGATCGACAGGGGTGGGGCACTTC. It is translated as CASSSGSTGVGHF.

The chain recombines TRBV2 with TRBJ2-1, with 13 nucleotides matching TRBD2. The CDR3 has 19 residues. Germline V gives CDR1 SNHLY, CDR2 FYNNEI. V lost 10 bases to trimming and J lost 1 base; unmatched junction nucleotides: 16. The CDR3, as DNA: TGTGCCATCTGTTCCCGACTAGCGGGAGGAAAAATGTCCTACAATGAGCAGTTCTTC. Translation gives CAICSRLAGGKMSYNEQFF.

CDR3 sequence (DNA): TGTGCCAGCAGCTTTATCGACAGCACAGATACGCAGTATTTT. It yields the protein CASSFIDSTDTQYF. This chain connects TRBV5-5 to TRBJ2-3; D gene uncertain. This CDR3 spans 14 amino acids. V was pared by 2 bases and J by 0 bases, with 7 bases between. The germline V gene has CDR1 SGHKS and CDR2 YYEKEE (reference sequence).

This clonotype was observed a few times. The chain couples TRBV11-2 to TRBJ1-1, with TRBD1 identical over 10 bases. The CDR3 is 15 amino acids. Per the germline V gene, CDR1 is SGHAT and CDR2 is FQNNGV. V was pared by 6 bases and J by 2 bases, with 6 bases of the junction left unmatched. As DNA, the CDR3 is TGTGCCAGCAGTCATGGGACAGGGGTAAACACTGAAGCTTTCTTT. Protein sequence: CASSHGTGVNTEAFF.

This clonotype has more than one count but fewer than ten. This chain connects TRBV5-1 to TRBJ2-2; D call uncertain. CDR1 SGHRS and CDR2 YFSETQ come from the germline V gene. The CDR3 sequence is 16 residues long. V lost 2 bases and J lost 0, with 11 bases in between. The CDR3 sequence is CASSFPGSTNTGELFF. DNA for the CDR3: TGCGCCAGCAGCTTTCCCGGGTCCACGAACACCGGGGAGCTGTTTTTT.

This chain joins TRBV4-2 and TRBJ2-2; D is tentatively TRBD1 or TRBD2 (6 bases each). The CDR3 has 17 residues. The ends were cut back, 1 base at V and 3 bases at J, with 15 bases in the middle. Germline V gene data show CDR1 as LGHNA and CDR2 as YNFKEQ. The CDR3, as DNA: TGTGCCAGCAGCCAAGGGCCGGGGGCTCTGCACACCGGGGAGCTGTTTTTT. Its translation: CASSQGPGALHTGELFF.

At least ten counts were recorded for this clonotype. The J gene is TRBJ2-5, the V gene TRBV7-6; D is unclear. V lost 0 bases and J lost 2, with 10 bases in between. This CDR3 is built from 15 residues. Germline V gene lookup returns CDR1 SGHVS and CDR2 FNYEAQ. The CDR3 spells CASSLASRFQETQYF. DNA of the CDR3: TGTGCCAGCAGCTTAGCGTCTCGGTTTCAAGAGACCCAGTACTTC.

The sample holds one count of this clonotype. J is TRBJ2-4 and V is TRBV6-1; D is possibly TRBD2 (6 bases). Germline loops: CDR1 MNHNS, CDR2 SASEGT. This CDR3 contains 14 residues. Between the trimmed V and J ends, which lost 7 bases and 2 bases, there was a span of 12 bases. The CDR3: CASNRGVTKNIQYF. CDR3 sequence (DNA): TGTGCCAGCAACCGCGGGGTAACCAAAAACATTCAGTACTTC.

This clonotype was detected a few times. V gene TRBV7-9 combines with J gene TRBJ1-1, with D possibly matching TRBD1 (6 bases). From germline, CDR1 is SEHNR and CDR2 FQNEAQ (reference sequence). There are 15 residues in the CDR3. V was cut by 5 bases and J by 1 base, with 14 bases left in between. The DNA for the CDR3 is TGTGCCAGCAGCCCCTTCCGGGGACAGAACACTGAAGCTTTCTTT. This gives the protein CASSPFRGQNTEAFF. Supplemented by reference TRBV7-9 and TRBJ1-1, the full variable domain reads DTGVSQNPRHKITKRGQNVTFRCDPISEHNRLYWYRQTLGQGPEFLTYFQNEAQLEKSRLLSDRFSAERPKGSFSTLEIQRTEQGDSAMYLCASSPFRGQNTEAFFGQGTRLTVV.

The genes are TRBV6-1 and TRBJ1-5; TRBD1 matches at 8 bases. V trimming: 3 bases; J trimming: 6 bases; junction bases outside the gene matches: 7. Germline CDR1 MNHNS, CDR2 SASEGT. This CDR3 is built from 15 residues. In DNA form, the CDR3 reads TGTGCCAGCAGTGAGTGGGCAGGGGGCTTTCAGCCCCAGCATTTT. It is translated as CASSEWAGGFQPQHF.

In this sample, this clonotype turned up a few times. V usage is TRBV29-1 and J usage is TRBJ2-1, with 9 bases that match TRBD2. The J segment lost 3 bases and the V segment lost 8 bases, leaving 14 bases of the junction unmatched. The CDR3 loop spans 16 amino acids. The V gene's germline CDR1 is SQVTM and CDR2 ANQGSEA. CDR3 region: CSTDGRSSGNYNEQFF. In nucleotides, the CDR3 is TGCAGCACAGACGGGCGCTCTAGCGGGAACTACAATGAGCAGTTCTTC.

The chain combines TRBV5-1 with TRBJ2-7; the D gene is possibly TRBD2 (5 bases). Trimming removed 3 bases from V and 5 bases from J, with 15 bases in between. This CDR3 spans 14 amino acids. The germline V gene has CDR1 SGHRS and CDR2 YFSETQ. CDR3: CASSSTSSLNEQYF. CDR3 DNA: TGCGCCAGCAGCTCTACTAGTTCTCTCAACGAGCAGTACTTC.

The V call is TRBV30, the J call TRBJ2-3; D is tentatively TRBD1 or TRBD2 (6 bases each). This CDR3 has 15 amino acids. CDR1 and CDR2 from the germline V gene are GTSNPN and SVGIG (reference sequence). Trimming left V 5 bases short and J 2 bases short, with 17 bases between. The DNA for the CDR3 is TGTGCCTGGGCCCCGGGGGCGTCCAACACAGATACGCAGTATTTT. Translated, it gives CAWAPGASNTDTQYF.

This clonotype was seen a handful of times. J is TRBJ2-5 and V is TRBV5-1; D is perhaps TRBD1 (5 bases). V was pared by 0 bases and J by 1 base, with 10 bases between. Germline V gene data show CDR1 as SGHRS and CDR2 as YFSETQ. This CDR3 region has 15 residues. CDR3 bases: TGCGCCAGCAGCTTGGCAGGGCAGGGCCAAGAGACCCAGTACTTC. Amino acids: CASSLAGQGQETQYF.

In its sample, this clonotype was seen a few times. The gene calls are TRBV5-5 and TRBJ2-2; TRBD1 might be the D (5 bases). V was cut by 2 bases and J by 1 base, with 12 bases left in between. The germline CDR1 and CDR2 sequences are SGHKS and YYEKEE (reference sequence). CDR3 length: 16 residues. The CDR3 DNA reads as TGTGCCAGCAGCTTAGGGGCAGATGGGAACACCGGGGAGCTGTTTTTT. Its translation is CASSLGADGNTGELFF.